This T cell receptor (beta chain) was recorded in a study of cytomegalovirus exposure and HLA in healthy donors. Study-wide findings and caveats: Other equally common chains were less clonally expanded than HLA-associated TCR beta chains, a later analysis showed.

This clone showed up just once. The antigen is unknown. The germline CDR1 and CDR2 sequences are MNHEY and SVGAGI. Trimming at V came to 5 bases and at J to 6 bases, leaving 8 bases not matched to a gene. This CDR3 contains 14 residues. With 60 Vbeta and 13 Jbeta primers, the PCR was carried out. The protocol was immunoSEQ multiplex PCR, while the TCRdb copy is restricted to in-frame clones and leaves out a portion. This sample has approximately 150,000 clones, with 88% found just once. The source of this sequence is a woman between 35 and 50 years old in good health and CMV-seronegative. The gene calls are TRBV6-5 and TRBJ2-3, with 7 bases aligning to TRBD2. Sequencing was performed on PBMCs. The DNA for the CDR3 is TGTGCCAGCAGTCGGACCTGGGGGGGGGATACGCAGTATTTT. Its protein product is CASSRTWGGDTQYF.